Listed here are 21 T cell receptor beta chains from one sample, sequenced in a study of CD8 T cells in ankylosing spondylitis. MiXCR, run by TCRdb on the 5' RACE reads, gives a single entry per CDR3 protein. The sample consists of a few hundred thousand distinct CDR3 sequences, 8% to 11% of them appearing once. Material for sequencing was blood, either unsorted or a sorted T cell fraction (not recorded which). These receptors were collected from a male donor with ankylosing spondylitis or in good health (not recorded which).

With regard to this clonotype: Because the CDR3 is missing its conserved closing phenylalanine or tryptophan, this is likely a read error. This chain connects TRBV19 to TRBJ1-1, with TRBD1 matching 7 bases. V dropped 7 bases and J dropped 4; count of bases not matched to a gene: 9. Germline assignment: CDR1 LNHDA and CDR2 SQIVND (reference sequence). This CDR3 is 14 amino acids long. The CDR3 spells CASKTRTGCTEAFY. The CDR3 DNA sequence: TGTGCCAGTAAGACACGGACAGGCTGCACTGAAGCTTTCTAT.

This clonotype was seen at least ten times. This sequence joins TRBV12-3 or TRBV12-4 and TRBJ2-3; 10 bases are a match to TRBD2. V was pared by 6 bases and J by 2 bases, with 5 bases of the junction left unmatched. The CDR3 consists of 15 residues. The CDR3 region has the DNA TGTGCCAGCAGACCTAGCGGGGGATCCACAGATACGCAGTATTTT. The encoded protein is CASRPSGGSTDTQYF.

There are many counts of this clonotype. The genes are TRBV5-1 and TRBJ2-1, with D uncertain. Germline CDR1 is SGHRS and CDR2 is YFSETQ. V was cut by 2 bases and J by 6 bases, with 9 bases left in between. The CDR3 runs to 13 residues. CDR3 sequence reads: CASSLRTFNEQFF. For the CDR3, the DNA is TGCGCCAGCAGCTTAAGGACCTTCAATGAGCAGTTCTTC.

This clonotype showed up many times. The genes are TRBV20-1 and TRBJ2-7; possible D gene TRBD1, 6 bases. Germline CDR1 and CDR2: DFQATT and SNEGSKA (reference sequence). The ends were cut back, 0 bases at V and 4 bases at J, with 22 bases in the middle. The CDR3 spans 17 residues. This CDR3 is CSARDLNGQGLRYEQYF. CDR3 bases: TGCAGTGCTAGAGATCTTAACGGGCAGGGGTTAAGGTACGAGCAGTACTTC.

Ten or more counts support this clonotype. The chain recombines TRBV6-1 with TRBJ1-1; D perhaps matches TRBD1 (5 bases). This CDR3 contains 15 residues. In germline, CDR1 is MNHNS, CDR2 SASEGT. V lost 5 bases, J lost 3 bases, and 16 bases lay in between. The CDR3 region is CASSPSVGVYTEAFF. The CDR3 bases are TGTGCCAGCAGTCCATCAGTAGGGGTATACACTGAAGCTTTCTTT.

This clonotype was counted many times. The chain carries TRBV12-3 or TRBV12-4 and TRBJ2-7; D remains unclear. CDR3 length: 12 residues. V dropped 8 bases and J dropped 4 bases, with 12 bases sitting between them. The CDR3 reads CASQEGRYEQYF. The CDR3 DNA follows: TGTGCCAGCCAAGAAGGTCGTTACGAGCAGTACTTC.

In its sample, this clonotype was seen many times. The chain joins TRBV7-2 to TRBJ2-2, with D perhaps being TRBD1 or TRBD2 (5 bases each). The CDR3 is 14 amino acids. The V and J ends lost 5 bases and 6 bases respectively, with 13 bases between them. Germline V gene sequence: CDR1 SGHTA, CDR2 FQGNSA. Here the CDR3 DNA reads TGTGCCAGCAGCATCGGGACCACACCCGGGGAGCTGTTTTTT. Its protein is CASSIGTTPGELFF.

This clonotype was counted many times. CDR3 nucleotides: TGCGCCAGCAGCTTACCGGGGAGCTCCTACGAGCAGTACTTC. Amino acids: CASSLPGSSYEQYF. The chain employs TRBV5-1 and TRBJ2-7, with D possibly TRBD2 on 5 matching bases. The CDR3 spans 14 residues. Germline-derived CDR1 and CDR2 are SGHRS and YFSETQ. Trimming removed 2 bases from V and 0 bases from J, with 9 bases in between.

This clonotype was seen only a few times. This sequence joins TRBV19 and TRBJ2-3, with D perhaps assigned TRBD1 or TRBD2 (5 bases each). V was shortened by 0 bases and J by 0 bases, with 7 bases between the two germline ends. This CDR3 region has 15 residues. Germline V gene sequence: CDR1 LNHDA, CDR2 SQIVND (reference sequence). This CDR3 reads CASSIDWDSTDTQYF. The CDR3 bases are TGTGCCAGTAGTATAGACTGGGACAGCACAGATACGCAGTATTTT.

This clonotype was observed at least ten times. The CDR3 here is CASSTDRAAGNTIYF. Here the CDR3 DNA reads TGTGCCAGCAGTACCGACAGGGCCGCCGGAAACACCATATATTTT. This chain links TRBV6-5 with TRBJ1-3; 7 bases map to TRBD1. The V gene end was trimmed by 5 bases and the J gene end by 4 bases; junction bases not matched to a gene: 8. Germline-derived CDR1 and CDR2 are MNHEY and SVGAGI. The CDR3 length is 15 residues.

This sequence joins TRBV7-3 and TRBJ2-3; D gene unclear. Trimming removed 6 bases from V and 2 bases from J, with 12 bases in between. Per the germline V gene, CDR1 is SGHTA and CDR2 is FQGTGA. This CDR3 spans 14 amino acids. CDR3 in amino acids: CASSGPDPTDTQYF. Here the CDR3 DNA reads TGTGCCAGCAGTGGACCCGACCCCACAGATACGCAGTATTTT.

This clonotype was found a few times. The chain links TRBV12-3 or TRBV12-4 to TRBJ1-2; TRBD1 matches 7 bases. J was trimmed by 3 bases and V by 7 bases; bases with no gene match: 5. This CDR3 region has 13 residues. This chain's CDR3 is CASTGTADYGYTF. The CDR3 DNA follows: TGTGCCAGCACCGGGACAGCCGACTATGGCTACACCTTC.

There are many counts of this clonotype. The rearrangement links TRBV12-3 or TRBV12-4 to TRBJ2-7; 7 nucleotides match TRBD1. There are 15 residues in the CDR3. The V segment lost 4 bases and the J segment 6 bases; nucleotides outside the gene matches: 12. CDR3 sequence (DNA): TGTGCCAGCAGTTCCCCCGGGACAGAATTTGGCGAGCAGTACTTC. The encoded protein is CASSSPGTEFGEQYF.

Regarding this clonotype: At one of its ends the junction is not consistent with the germline gene, which may arise from a read error. The chain has TRBV28 and TRBJ1-2; D is unclear. Germline V lookup: CDR1 MDHEN, CDR2 SYDVKM. This CDR3 is built from 15 residues. CDR3 sequence reads: CASSFPTDIGYAYTF. Written as DNA, the CDR3 is TGTGCCAGCAGTTTCCCCACAGACATCGGCTATGCCTACACCTTC.

Many counts were recorded for this clonotype. The V call is TRBV11-2, the J call TRBJ2-2, with D hard to call. The length of the CDR3 is 14 residues. V was trimmed by 0 bases and J by 6 bases, leaving 8 bases between them. The V gene's germline CDR1 is SGHAT and CDR2 FQNNGV. CDR3 sequence reads: CASSLDRPPGELFF. CDR3 DNA: TGTGCCAGCAGCTTAGATCGGCCTCCCGGGGAGCTGTTTTTT.

This clonotype was observed a handful of times. This sequence joins TRBV5-1 and TRBJ2-5, with 9 bases identical to TRBD2. There are 15 residues in the CDR3. Germline V lookup: CDR1 SGHRS, CDR2 YFSETQ. With 1 base clipped from V and 5 bases from J, the junction kept 6 bases outside the gene matches. The CDR3 reads CASSLTGTSRETQYF. CDR3 bases: TGCGCCAGCAGCTTGACCGGGACTAGCCGCGAGACCCAGTACTTC.

As for this clonotype: This clone may be a read error of a much larger clone one base away. The chain combines TRBV3-1 with TRBJ1-5; maybe TRBD1 (5 bases). CDR1 is LGHDT, CDR2 YNNKEL, per germline (reference sequence). CDR3 length equals 15 residues. In DNA, the CDR3 is TGTGCCAGCTGCCAAGATCTCCAGGGTTCAGGGCCCCAGCATTTT. This sequence encodes CASCQDLQGSGPQHF. Looking up the rest from reference TRBV3-1 and TRBJ1-5 gives the full variable domain: DTAVSQTPKYLVTQMGNDKSIKCEQNLGHDTMYWYKQDSKKFLKIMFSYNNKELIINETVPNRFSPKSPDKAHLNLHINSLELGDSAVYFCASCQDLQGSGPQHFGDGTRLSIL.

In this sample, this clonotype turned up many times. J is TRBJ2-2 and V is TRBV2; D is possibly TRBD1 (5 bases). Between the trimmed V and J ends, which lost 5 bases and 4 bases, there was a span of 8 bases. Per the germline V gene, CDR1 is SNHLY and CDR2 is FYNNEI. This CDR3 contains 13 residues. The CDR3 coding sequence is TGTGCCAGCAGTTTGGACACCACCGGGGAGCTGTTTTTT. Translated: CASSLDTTGELFF.

This clonotype was seen at least ten times. This chain joins TRBV5-1 and TRBJ1-2; unclear D gene. V lost 0 bases and J 2 bases, leaving 5 bases between the germline ends. The CDR3 length is 13 residues. Germline V gene data show CDR1 as SGHRS and CDR2 as YFSETQ. The CDR3 nucleotides are TGCGCCAGCAGCTTGGTCCCGAACTATGGCTACACCTTC. Protein sequence: CASSLVPNYGYTF.

In this sample, this clonotype turned up a few times. The chain uses TRBV27 and TRBJ2-3; TRBD1 matches at 7 bases. This CDR3 is 14 amino acids long. Germline V gives CDR1 MNHEY, CDR2 SMNVEV (reference sequence). V trimming: 8 bases; J trimming: 6 bases; junction bases outside the gene matches: 11. In DNA, the CDR3 is TGTGCCAGCTCCTCAGGGGGAGAGTGGGATACGCAGTATTTT. Protein product: CASSSGGEWDTQYF.

V is TRBV6-1 and J is TRBJ2-1; TRBD1 agrees at 9 bases. CDR1 and CDR2 (germline): MNHNS, SASEGT. This CDR3 comprises 16 residues. V trimming: 5 bases; J trimming: 8 bases; junction bases outside the gene matches: 13. In DNA form, the CDR3 reads TGTGCCAGCAGTATTCCGCCGGGGACAGGGTTCCATGAGCAGTTCTTC. The encoded protein is CASSIPPGTGFHEQFF.